Listed below are T cell receptor beta chains from one sample, sequenced in a study of blood T cell repertoires in COVID-19. Produced via immunoSEQ multiplex PCR; TCRdb's table is partial and in-frame only. The table includes roughly 99,000 clones, 85% to 90% detected once. What was sequenced was peripheral blood. All receptors derive from a man aged 45 to 65 with COVID-19, enrolled during active disease. Each CDR3 is given with its conserved first and last residue. D genes are given only for firm matches. Size is stated for part of the rows, as once, few or many counts, or as a class when the clone is expanded.

NA	TRBV6-5	NA	TRBJ1-2	TGTGCCAGCGTTAATCGGGACAACTTAAACTATGGCTACACCTTC	CASVNRDNLNYGYTF
NA	TRBV24-1	TRBD2	TRBJ2-2	TGTGCCACCAGTGCCCCGACTAGCGGGGGGGTCGGGGAGCTGTTTTTT	CATSAPTSGGVGELFF
NA	TRBV4-1	NA	TRBJ1-1	TGCGCCAGCAGCCACCGGAGATTGAACACTGAAGCTTTCTTT	CASSHRRLNTEAFF
once	TRBV29-1	NA	TRBJ2-3	TGCAGCGTTGAGGGGGGGCCGCTGGTAGATACGCAGTATTTT	CSVEGGPLVDTQYF
few	TRBV28	NA	TRBJ2-7	TGTGCCAGCAGTTTATCCACCTACGAGCAGTACTTC	CASSLSTYEQYF
once	TRBV28	TRBD1	TRBJ2-1	TGTGCCAGCAGTTCTCCCGGGACAGGGGTCTTCTCCTACAATGAGCAGTTCTTC	CASSSPGTGVFSYNEQFF
NA	TRBV2	NA	TRBJ2-3	TGTGCCAGCAAGCTCGGACAGATGGCAGATACGCAGTATTTT	CASKLGQMADTQYF
NA	TRBV12-3/TRBV12-4	NA	TRBJ1-4	TGTGCCAGCAGTCTCCGGGGGGCGGAAAAACTGTTTTTT	CASSLRGAEKLFF
NA	TRBV5-6	TRBD2	TRBJ2-3	TGTGCCAGCAGCCGCGCGGGGGTGGGAGATACGCAGTATTTT	CASSRAGVGDTQYF
NA	TRBV21-1	NA	TRBJ2-1	TGTGCCAGCAGCAAAATTCCCGCCCGGACAGGAAACTACAATGAGCAGTTCTTC	CASSKIPARTGNYNEQFF
NA	TRBV4-1	TRBD1	TRBJ1-5	TGCGCCAGCAGCCAAGAAGTGACAGGGAGACAGCCCCAGCATTTT	CASSQEVTGRQPQHF
NA	TRBV7-8	TRBD2	TRBJ2-6	TGTGCCAGCAGCCTGCCCGGGGGGGCTGGGGCCAACGTCCTGACTTTC	CASSLPGGAGANVLTF
NA	TRBV5-1	TRBD1	TRBJ1-2	TGCGCCAGCAGCACCTCCGGGACAGAATATGGCTACACCTTC	CASSTSGTEYGYTF
once	TRBV6-2/TRBV6-3	TRBD2	TRBJ2-7	TGTGCCAGCAGTTACTCCATCACTAGCGGGGGTAACGAGCAGTACTTC	CASSYSITSGGNEQYF
NA	TRBV5-4	NA	TRBJ2-7	TGTGCCAGCAGCCCCGGACAGAGAGCTGGATCCTACGAGCAGTACTTC	CASSPGQRAGSYEQYF
NA	TRBV9	NA	TRBJ2-7	TGTGCCAGCAGCGCATCAGGGTCCTACGAGCAGTACTTC	CASSASGSYEQYF
NA	TRBV28	TRBD1	TRBJ1-2	TGTGCCAGCAGTCCCAGGACAGGGGGCAATAACTATGGCTACACCTTC	CASSPRTGGNNYGYTF
NA	TRBV24-1	TRBD1	TRBJ1-5	TGTGCCACCAGTGATAACTCTGGACAGGGAAGGATTCAGCCCCAGCATTTT	CATSDNSGQGRIQPQHF
NA	TRBV4-1	NA	TRBJ2-5	TGCGCCAGCAGCCAAGTGCCAGGACAAGAGACCCAGTACTTC	CASSQVPGQETQYF
NA	TRBV18	NA	TRBJ1-3	TGTGCCAGCTCACCAGGGACTGGGAACACCATATATTTT	CASSPGTGNTIYF
NA	TRBV27	TRBD2	TRBJ2-1	TGTGCCAGCAGTTTATCAGCGGGGGGGAAGAATGAGCAGTTCTTC	CASSLSAGGKNEQFF
NA	TRBV21-1	NA	TRBJ1-4	TGTGCCAGCAGCAAAGGAGTAAACCTTAATGAAAAACTGTTTTTT	CASSKGVNLNEKLFF
NA	TRBV6-5	NA	TRBJ2-3	TGTGCCAGCAGTTACGACTTCCAATCTAGCACAGATACGCAGTATTTT	CASSYDFQSSTDTQYF
NA	TRBV14	TRBD1	TRBJ1-4	TGTGCCAGCAGCACCCACGGGACAGGGGTCGGAAAACTGTTTTTT	CASSTHGTGVGKLFF
NA	TRBV14	NA	TRBJ1-1	TGTGCCAGCAGCCTACAGGGAATCGAGGGAGCTTTCTTT	CASSLQGIEGAFF
NA	TRBV12-3/TRBV12-4	NA	TRBJ1-5	TGTGCCAGCAGTTGGGCAGATAATCAGCCCCAGCATTTT	CASSWADNQPQHF
NA	TRBV12-2	NA	TRBJ1-5	TGTGCAAGTCGGTCCCCCTACACAGACGGGGGTCAGCCCCAGCATTTT	CASRSPYTDGGQPQHF
NA	TRBV28	NA	TRBJ2-7	TGTGCCAGCAGCCCCGTGTCCTACGAGCAGTACTTC	CASSPVSYEQYF
once	TRBV19	NA	TRBJ1-5	TGTGCCAGTAGTAGCGGACAGTCAAGCAATCAGCCCCAGCATTTT	CASSSGQSSNQPQHF
NA	TRBV11-2	NA	TRBJ1-5	TGTGCCAGCAGCTTAGGGGGAGAGTATCAGCCCCAGCATTTT	CASSLGGEYQPQHF
NA	TRBV15	TRBD1	TRBJ2-6	TGTGCCACCAGCAGAGATTGGGGACAGGGGTACGGTGGGGCCAACGTCCTGACTTTC	CATSRDWGQGYGGANVLTF